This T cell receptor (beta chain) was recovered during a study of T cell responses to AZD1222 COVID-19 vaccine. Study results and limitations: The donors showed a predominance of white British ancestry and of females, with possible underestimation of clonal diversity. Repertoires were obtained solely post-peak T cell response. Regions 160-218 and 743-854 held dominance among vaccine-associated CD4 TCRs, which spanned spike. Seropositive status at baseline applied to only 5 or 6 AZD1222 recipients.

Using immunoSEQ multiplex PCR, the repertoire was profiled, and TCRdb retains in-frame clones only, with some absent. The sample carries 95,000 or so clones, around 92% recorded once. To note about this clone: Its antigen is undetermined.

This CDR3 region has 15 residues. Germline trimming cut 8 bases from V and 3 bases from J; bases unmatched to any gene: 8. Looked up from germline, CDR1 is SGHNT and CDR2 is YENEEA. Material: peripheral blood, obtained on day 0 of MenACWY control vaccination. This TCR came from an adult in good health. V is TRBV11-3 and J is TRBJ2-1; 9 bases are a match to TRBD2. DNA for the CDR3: TGTGCCAGCGGTAAGAGGACTAGCGTCTACAATGAGCAGTTCTTC. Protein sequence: CASGKRTSVYNEQFF.